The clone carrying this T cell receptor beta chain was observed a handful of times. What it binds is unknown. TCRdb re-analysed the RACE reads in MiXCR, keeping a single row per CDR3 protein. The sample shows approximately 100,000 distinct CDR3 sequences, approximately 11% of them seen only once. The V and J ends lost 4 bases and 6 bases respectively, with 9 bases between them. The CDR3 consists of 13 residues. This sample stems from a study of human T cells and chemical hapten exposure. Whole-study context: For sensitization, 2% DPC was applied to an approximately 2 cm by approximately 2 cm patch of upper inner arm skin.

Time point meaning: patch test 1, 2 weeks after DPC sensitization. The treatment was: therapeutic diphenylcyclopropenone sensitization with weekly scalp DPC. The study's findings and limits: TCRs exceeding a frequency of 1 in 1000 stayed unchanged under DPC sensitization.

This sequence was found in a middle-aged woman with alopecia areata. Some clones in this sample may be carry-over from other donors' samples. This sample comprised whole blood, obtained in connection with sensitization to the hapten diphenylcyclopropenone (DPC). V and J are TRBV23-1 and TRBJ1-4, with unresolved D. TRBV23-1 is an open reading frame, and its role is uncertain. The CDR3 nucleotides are TGCGCCAGCAGTCGGGAGGGCTATGAAAAACTGTTTTTT. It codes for CASSREGYEKLFF.